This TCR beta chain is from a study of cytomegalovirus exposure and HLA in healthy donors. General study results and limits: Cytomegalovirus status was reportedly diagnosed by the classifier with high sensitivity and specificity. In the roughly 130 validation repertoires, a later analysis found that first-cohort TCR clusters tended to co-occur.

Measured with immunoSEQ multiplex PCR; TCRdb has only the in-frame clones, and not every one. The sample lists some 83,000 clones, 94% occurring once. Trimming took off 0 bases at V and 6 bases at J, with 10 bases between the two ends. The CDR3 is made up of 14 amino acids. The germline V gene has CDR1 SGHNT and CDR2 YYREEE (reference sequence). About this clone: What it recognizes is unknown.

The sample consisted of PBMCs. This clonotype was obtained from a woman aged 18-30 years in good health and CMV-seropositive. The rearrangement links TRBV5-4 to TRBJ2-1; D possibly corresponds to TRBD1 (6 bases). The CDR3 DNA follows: TGTGCCAGCAGCTTGGACAGGGAGCGCAATGAGCAGTTCTTC. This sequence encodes CASSLDRERNEQFF.